The rows below give T cell receptor beta chains drawn from one sample of a study of cytomegalovirus exposure and HLA in healthy donors. Profiling relied on immunoSEQ multiplex PCR, and the TCRdb table lists in-frame clones only, not all of them. The table includes roughly 130,000 clones, approximately 85% detected once. Sample: PBMCs. The receptor set was obtained from a boy younger than 18 in good health and CMV-seronegative. CDR3s include the opening cysteine and the closing phenylalanine or tryptophan. Each record gives: V gene, D gene, clone size, CDR3 length, J gene, CDR3 DNA, CDR3 protein. D genes are given only for firm matches. Some rows have no size entry. The others give once, few or many, or a class for an expanded clone.

>TRBV11-2|-|-|16|TRBJ1-1
TGTGCCAGCAGCTTAGGTGGGGCAGGGAATATGGCTGAAGCTTTCTTT
CASSLGGAGNMAEAFF
>TRBV29-1|-|-|14|TRBJ1-2
TGCAGCGTCCTACAGGGAATGGGATTATATGGCTACACCTTC
CSVLQGMGLYGYTF
>TRBV19|TRBD2|-|17|TRBJ2-2
TGTGCCAGTAGTATACATCTAGCGGGAGACGGAGTCGGGGAGCTGTTTTTT
CASSIHLAGDGVGELFF
>TRBV30|-|once|14|TRBJ2-2
TGTGCCTGGACCACTCACCCCGTTACCGGGGAGCTGTTTTTT
CAWTTHPVTGELFF
>TRBV20-1|-|-|11|TRBJ2-1
TGCAGTGCCCTATCGGGGATAGAGCAGTTCTTC
CSALSGIEQFF
>TRBV14|-|-|15|TRBJ1-2
TGTGCCAGCAGCCAAGATTACGGACGGGGAGAGGGCTACACCTTC
CASSQDYGRGEGYTF
>TRBV7-9|-|-|12|TRBJ2-5
TGTTCCAGCCCCCCATGGGGCGGGGAGCAGTACTTC
CSSPPWGGEQYF
>TRBV5-1|-|-|14|TRBJ2-7
TGCGCCAGCAGAGACCATGGGAGAGCCCACGAGCAGTACTTC
CASRDHGRAHEQYF
>TRBV1|-|-|18|TRBJ2-3
TGCACCAGCAGCCCCCGTTGGGTGGGAGTCGTTGGCACAGATACGCAGTATTTT
CTSSPRWVGVVGTDTQYF
>TRBV6-6|-|few|11|TRBJ2-7
TGTGCCAGCAGTATCCGGAGAGAGCAGTACTTC
CASSIRREQYF
>TRBV5-1|TRBD2|-|15|TRBJ2-5
TGCGCCAGCAGCGGGGGACTAGCGGGAGGGGAGACCCAGTACTTC
CASSGGLAGGETQYF
>TRBV6-1|TRBD1|-|18|TRBJ1-5
TGTGCCAGCAGTGACCGGGACAGAGGGGGGCTAAGAGGTCAGCCCCAGCATTTT
CASSDRDRGGLRGQPQHF